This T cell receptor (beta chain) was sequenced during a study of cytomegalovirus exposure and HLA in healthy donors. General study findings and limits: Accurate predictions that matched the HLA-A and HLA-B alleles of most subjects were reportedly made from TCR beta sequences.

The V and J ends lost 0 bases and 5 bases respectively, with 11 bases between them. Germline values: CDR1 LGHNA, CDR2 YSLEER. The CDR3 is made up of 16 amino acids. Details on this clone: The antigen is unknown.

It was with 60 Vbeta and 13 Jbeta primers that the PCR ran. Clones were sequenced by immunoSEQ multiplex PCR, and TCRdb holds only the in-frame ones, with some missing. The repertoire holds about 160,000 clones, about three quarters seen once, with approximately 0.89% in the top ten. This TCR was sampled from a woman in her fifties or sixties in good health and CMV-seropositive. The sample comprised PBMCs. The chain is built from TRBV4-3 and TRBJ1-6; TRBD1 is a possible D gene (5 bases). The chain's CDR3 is CASSQDQGSNNSPLHF. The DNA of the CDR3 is TGCGCCAGCAGCCAAGATCAGGGTTCGAATAATTCACCCCTCCACTTT.